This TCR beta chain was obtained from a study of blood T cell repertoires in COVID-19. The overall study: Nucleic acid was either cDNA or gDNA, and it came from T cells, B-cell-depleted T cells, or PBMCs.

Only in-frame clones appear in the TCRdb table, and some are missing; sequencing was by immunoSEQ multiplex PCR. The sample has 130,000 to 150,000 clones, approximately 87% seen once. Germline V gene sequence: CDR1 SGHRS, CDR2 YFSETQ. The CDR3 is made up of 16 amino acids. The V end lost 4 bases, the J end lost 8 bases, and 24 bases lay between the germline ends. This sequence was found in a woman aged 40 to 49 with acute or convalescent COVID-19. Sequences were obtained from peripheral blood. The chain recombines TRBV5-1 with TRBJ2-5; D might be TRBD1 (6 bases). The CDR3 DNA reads TGCGCCAGCAGCGCTCAGGGGACCCCGGAATGGGATACCCAGTACTTC. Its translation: CASSAQGTPEWDTQYF.